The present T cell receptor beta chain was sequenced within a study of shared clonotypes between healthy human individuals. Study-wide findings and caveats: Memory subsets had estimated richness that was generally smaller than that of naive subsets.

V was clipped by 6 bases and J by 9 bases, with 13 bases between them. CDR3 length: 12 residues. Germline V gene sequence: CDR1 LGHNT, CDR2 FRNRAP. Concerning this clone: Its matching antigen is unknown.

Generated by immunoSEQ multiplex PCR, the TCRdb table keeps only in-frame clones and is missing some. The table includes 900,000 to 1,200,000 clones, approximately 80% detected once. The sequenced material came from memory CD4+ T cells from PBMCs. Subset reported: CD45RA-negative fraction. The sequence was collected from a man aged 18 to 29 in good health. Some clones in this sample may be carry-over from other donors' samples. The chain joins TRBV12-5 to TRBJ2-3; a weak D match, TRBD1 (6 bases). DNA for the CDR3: TGTGCTAGTGGCAGGGGCCAGGACACGCAGTATTTT. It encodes CASGRGQDTQYF.